This TCR beta chain was sequenced in a study of CD8+CD57+ T cells in acquired aplastic anemia. TCR beta VDJ combinations and CDR3 sequences were profiled from genomic DNA. One entry per CDR3 protein, called by TCRdb with MiXCR from the reads. The top ten clones hold 0.7% to 1% of a sample with hundreds of thousands of distinct CDR3 sequences, less than 35% of them seen once. The germline CDR1 and CDR2 sequences are SGHRS and YFSETQ. CDR3 length: 15 residues. V dropped 5 bases and J dropped 0 bases, with 14 bases sitting between them. Patients sequenced had flow cytometry evidence of CD8+CD57+ cell expansion. The cohort consisted entirely of patients having severe acquired aplastic anemia. Untreated patients provided the blood samples, with no therapy given before sampling. Study-wide results and limits: Patient and control CD8+ Simpson's diversity was not significantly different.

This clonotype came up many times. What it binds is unknown. The material sequenced was sorted CD4+, CD8+, or CD8+CD57+ T cells (not recorded which) from PBMCs. This chain links TRBV5-1 with TRBJ1-2, with D tentatively TRBD1 (6 bases). The TCR sequence derives from a human donor with aplastic anemia. The CDR3 loop reads CASRWDTEANYGYTF. In DNA form, the CDR3 reads TGCGCCAGCAGGTGGGACACCGAAGCTAACTATGGCTACACCTTC.